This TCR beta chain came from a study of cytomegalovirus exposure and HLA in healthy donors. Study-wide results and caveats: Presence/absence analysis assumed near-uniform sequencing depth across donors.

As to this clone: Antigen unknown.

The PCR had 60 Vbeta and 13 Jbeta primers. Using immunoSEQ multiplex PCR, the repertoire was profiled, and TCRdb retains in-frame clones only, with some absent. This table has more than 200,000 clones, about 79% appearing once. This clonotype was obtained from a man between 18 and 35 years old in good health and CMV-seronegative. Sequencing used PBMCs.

The CDR3, as DNA: TGTGCCAGTAGTCGTCCCGGGACTAGCGGGAGGGTGGAAAACATTCAGTACTTC. Translating gives CASSRPGTSGRVENIQYF. The V call is TRBV19, the J call TRBJ2-4; 16 bases align to TRBD2. CDR1 and CDR2 (germline): LNHDA, SQIVND (reference sequence). With 5 bases clipped from V and 5 bases from J, the junction kept 9 bases outside the gene matches. The length of the CDR3 is 18 residues. Full variable domain (outside the CDR3, taken from reference TRBV19 and TRBJ2-4): DGGITQSPKYLFRKEGQNVTLSCEQNLNHDAMYWYRQDPGQGLRLIYYSQIVNDFQKGDIAEGYSVSREKKESFPLTVTSAQKNPTAFYLCASSRPGTSGRVENIQYFGAGTRLSVL.